This TCR beta chain was identified during a study of CD8+ T cells in alopecia areata. The table lists this clone with a count of one. Treatment meaning: oral pan-JAK inhibitor, 5-10 mg twice daily. RNA was isolated and reverse transcribed to cDNA, the sequencing template. Repertoires were generated with immunoSEQ multiplex PCR, while TCRdb's copy carries only in-frame clones and drops some. In the table there are approximately 170,000 clones, about 60% of which are singletons. This CDR3 has 14 residues. Germline V CDR1 and CDR2: SGHRS, YFSETQ. Trimming cost V 4 bases and J 4 bases, with 11 bases left between them.

V is TRBV5-1 and J is TRBJ1-4; TRBD1 might be the D (6 bases). The receptor comes from a human donor with alopecia areata. The sequencing used CD4+ T cells sorted from blood, collected at week 24, from a patient treated with tofacitinib. The CDR3: CASSPDRSNEKLFF. The CDR3 DNA follows: TGCGCCAGCAGCCCGGACAGAAGTAATGAAAAACTGTTTTTT.